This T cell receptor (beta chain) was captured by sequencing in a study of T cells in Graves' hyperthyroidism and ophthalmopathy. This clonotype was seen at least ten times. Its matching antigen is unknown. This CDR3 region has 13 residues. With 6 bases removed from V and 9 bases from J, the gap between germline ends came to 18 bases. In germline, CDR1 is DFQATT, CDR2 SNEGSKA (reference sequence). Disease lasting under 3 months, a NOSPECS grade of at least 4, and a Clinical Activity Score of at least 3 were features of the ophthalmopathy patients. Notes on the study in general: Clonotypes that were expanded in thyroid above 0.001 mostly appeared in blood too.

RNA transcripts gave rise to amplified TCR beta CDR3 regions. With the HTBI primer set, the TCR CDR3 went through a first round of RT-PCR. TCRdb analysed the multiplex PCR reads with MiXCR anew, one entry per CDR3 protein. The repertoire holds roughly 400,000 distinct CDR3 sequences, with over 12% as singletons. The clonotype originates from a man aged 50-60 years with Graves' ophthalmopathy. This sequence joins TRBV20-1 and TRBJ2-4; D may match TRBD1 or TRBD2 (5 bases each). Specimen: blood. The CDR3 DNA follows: TGCAGTGCCCACCCACGAGGTGGGGGCATTCAGTACTTC. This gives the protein CSAHPRGGGIQYF.